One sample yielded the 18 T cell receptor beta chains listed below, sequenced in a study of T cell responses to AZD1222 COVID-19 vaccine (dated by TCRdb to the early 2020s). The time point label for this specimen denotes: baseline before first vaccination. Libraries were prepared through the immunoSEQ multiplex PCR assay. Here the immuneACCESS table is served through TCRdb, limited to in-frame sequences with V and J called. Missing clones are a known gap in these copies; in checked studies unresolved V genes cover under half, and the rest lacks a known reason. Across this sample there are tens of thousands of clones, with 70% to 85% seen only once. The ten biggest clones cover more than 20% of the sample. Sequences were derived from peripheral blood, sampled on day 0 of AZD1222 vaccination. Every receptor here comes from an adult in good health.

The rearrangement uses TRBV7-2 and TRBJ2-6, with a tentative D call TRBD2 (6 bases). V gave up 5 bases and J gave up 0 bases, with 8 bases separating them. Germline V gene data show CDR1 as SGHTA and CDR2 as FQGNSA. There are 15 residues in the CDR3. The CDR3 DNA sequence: TGTGCCAGCAGCCTCGGGGGCTCTGGGGCCAACGTCCTGACTTTC. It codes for CASSLGGSGANVLTF.

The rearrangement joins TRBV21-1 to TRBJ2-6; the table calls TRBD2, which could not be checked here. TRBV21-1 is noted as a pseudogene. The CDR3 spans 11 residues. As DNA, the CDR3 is TGTGCCAGCAGCAAAGAGGAGGGCCCCCCTTTC. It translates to CASSKEEGPPF.

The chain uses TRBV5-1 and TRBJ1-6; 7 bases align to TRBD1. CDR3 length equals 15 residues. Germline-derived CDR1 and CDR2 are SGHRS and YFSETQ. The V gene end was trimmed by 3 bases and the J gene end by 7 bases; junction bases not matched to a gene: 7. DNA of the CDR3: TGCGCCAGCAGCTCAAGGACAGGCTCAAATTCACCCCTCCACTTT. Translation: CASSSRTGSNSPLHF.

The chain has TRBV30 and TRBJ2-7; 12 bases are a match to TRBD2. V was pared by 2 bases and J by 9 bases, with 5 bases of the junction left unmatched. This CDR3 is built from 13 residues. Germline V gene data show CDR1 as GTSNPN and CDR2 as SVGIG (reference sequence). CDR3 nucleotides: TGTGCCTGGAGTAGGCCTAGCGGGAGGGTGCAGTACTTC. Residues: CAWSRPSGRVQYF.

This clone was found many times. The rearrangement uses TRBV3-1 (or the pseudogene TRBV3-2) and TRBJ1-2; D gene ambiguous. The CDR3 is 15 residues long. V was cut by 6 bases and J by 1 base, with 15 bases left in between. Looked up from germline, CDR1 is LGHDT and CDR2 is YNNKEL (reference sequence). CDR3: CASSDQGIINYGYTF. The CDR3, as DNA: TGTGCCAGCAGTGACCAAGGAATAATTAACTATGGCTACACCTTC.

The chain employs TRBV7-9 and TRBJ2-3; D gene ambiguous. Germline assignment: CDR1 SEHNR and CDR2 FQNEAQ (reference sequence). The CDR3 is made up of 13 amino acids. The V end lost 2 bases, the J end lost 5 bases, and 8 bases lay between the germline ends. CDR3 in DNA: TGTGCCAGCAGCTTAACAGCCGGAGATACGCAGTATTTT. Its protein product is CASSLTAGDTQYF.

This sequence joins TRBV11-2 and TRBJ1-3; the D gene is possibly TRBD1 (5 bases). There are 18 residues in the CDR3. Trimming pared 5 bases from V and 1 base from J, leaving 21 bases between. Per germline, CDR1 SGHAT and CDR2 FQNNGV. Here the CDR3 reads CASSTMGGDSPSGNTIYF. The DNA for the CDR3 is TGTGCCAGCAGCACCATGGGGGGAGACAGCCCTTCTGGAAACACCATATATTTT.

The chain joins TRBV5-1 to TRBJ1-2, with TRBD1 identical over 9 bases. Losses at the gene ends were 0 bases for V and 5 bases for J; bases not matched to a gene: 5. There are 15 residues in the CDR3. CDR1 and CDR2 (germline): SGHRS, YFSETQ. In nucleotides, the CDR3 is TGCGCCAGCAGCTTGGGGGGACAGGGAGCATATGGCTACACCTTC. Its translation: CASSLGGQGAYGYTF. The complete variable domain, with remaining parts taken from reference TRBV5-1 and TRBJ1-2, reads KAGVTQTPRYLIKTRGQQVTLSCSPISGHRSVSWYQQTPGQGLQFLFEYFSETQRNKGNFPGRFSGRQFSNSRSEMNVSTLELGDSALYLCASSLGGQGAYGYTFGSGTRLTVV.

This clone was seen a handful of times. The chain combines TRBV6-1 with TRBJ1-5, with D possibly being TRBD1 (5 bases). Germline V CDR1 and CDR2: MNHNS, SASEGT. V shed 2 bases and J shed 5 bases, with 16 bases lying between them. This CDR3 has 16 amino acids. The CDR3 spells CASSENSGNNYQPQHF. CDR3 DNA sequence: TGTGCCAGCAGTGAAAATTCAGGGAACAATTATCAGCCCCAGCATTTT.

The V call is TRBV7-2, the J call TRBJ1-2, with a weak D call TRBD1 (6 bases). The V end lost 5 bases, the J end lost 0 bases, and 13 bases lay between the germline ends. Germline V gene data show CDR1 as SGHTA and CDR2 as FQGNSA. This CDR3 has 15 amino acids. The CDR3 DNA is TGTGCCAGCAGCGGGCGGACAGTTTCTAACTATGGCTACACCTTC. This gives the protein CASSGRTVSNYGYTF.

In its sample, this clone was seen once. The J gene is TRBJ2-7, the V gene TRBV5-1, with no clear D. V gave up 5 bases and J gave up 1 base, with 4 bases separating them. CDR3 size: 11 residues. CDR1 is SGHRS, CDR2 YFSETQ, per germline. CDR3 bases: TGCGCCAGCAGTGGATCCTACGAGCAGTACTTC. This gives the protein CASSGSYEQYF.

This CDR3 reads CASSQEWPLDQPQHF. The CDR3, as DNA: TGTGCCAGCAGCCAAGAATGGCCCCTAGATCAGCCCCAGCATTTT. The chain uses TRBV4-2 and TRBJ1-5, with D unresolved. Deletions cut 0 bases from V and 5 bases from J, with 11 bases between. CDR1 and CDR2 (germline): LGHNA, YNFKEQ. The CDR3 contains 15 residues.

This CDR3 reads CASSLWGGRRSYEQYF. The CDR3 DNA is TGTGCCAGCAGCTTGTGGGGAGGGAGGAGGTCCTACGAGCAGTACTTC. V and J are TRBV5-4 and TRBJ2-7; 7 nucleotides line up with TRBD2. CDR1 is SGHNT, CDR2 YYREEE, per germline (reference sequence). Trimming at V came to 1 base and at J to 1 base, leaving 8 bases not matched to a gene. The CDR3 runs to 16 residues.

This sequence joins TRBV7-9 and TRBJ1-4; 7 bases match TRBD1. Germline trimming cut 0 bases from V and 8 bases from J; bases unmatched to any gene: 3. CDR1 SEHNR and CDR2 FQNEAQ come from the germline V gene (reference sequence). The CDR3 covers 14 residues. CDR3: CASSLAGDSEKLFF. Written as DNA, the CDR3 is TGTGCCAGCAGCTTAGCAGGGGACAGCGAAAAACTGTTTTTT.

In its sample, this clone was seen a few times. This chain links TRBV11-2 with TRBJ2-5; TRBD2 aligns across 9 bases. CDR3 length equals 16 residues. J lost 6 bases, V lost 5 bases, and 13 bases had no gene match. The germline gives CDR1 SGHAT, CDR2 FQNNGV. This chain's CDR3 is CASSPTRGGRGKTQYF. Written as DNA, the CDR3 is TGTGCCAGCAGCCCCACACGAGGCGGGAGGGGAAAGACCCAGTACTTC.

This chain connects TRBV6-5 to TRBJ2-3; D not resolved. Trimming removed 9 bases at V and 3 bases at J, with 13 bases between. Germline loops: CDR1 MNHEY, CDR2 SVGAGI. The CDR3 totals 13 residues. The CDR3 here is CARSRSRTDTQYF. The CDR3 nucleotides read TGTGCCAGGTCTCGAAGCCGGACAGATACGCAGTATTTT.

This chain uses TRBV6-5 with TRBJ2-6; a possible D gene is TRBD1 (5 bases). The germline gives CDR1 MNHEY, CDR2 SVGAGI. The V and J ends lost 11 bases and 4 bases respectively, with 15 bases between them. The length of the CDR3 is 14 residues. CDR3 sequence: CASSGREGANVLTF. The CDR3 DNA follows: TGTGCCTCGTCCGGCAGGGAAGGGGCCAACGTCCTGACTTTC.

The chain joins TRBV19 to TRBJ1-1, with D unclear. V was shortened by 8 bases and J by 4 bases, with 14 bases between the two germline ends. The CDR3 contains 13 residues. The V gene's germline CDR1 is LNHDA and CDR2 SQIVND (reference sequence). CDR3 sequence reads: CASSEAMGTEAFF. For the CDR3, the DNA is TGTGCCAGTTCAGAGGCTATGGGCACTGAAGCTTTCTTT.